The 12 T cell receptor beta chains given below trace back to one sample, sequenced in a study of T-cell memory formation after mild COVID-19. TCRdb analysed the 5' RACE reads with MiXCR anew, one entry per CDR3 protein. The top ten clones hold 13% to 15% of a sample with about 140,000 distinct CDR3 sequences, around 15% of them seen once. Sequences were obtained from PBMCs or a T cell subset sorted from them (not recorded which). The source is an adult woman who had mild COVID-19 (a few samples of this study predate the infection). Cell type and time point are not known.

The rearrangement joins TRBV18 to TRBJ1-4; possibly TRBD1 for D (5 bases). From germline, CDR1 is KGHSH and CDR2 LQKENI. Trimming removed 0 bases from V and 8 bases from J, with 10 bases in between. The CDR3 extends over 14 amino acids. The CDR3 bases are TGTGCCAGCTCACCACCGGGGCGGGCAGAAAAACTGTTTTTT. Its protein product is CASSPPGRAEKLFF.

Only a few counts were recorded for this clonotype. J is TRBJ2-1 and V is TRBV10-3; 8 bases fit TRBD2. There are 17 residues in the CDR3. Germline-derived CDR1 and CDR2 are ENHRY and SYGVKD. Losses at the gene ends were 6 bases for V and 4 bases for J; bases not matched to a gene: 14. The CDR3 DNA follows: TGTGCCATCAGCCTTCGGGTTAGCGGGGATCTATACAATGAGCAGTTCTTC. It specifies CAISLRVSGDLYNEQFF.

Worth noting for this clonotype: Sequence at one end of the junction differs from germline and may be a read error. This rearrangement joins TRBV11-1 to TRBJ2-1; D might be TRBD2 (5 bases). Per germline, CDR1 SGHAT and CDR2 FQDESV (reference sequence). The CDR3 totals 16 residues. CDR3 DNA: TGTGCCAGCAGCTTGGAGGCCGTAAGCTCCTACAATGAGCAGTTATTC. Protein sequence: CASSLEAVSSYNEQLF.

The chain links TRBV18 to TRBJ2-3, with a possible D match to TRBD1 (5 bases). V was cut by 6 bases and J by 3 bases, with 10 bases left in between. The CDR3 has 13 amino acids. Germline CDR1 reads KGHSH; CDR2 reads LQKENI. The CDR3 nucleotides read TGTGCCAGCTCGACAGAGCTTACAGATACGCAGTATTTT. As protein: CASSTELTDTQYF.

The chain recombines TRBV20-1 with TRBJ2-7; 12 bases are a match to TRBD1. This CDR3 comprises 17 residues. Germline V lookup: CDR1 DFQATT, CDR2 SNEGSKA (reference sequence). J gave up 3 bases and V 6 bases, and 15 bases lay outside the gene matches. The CDR3 DNA follows: TGCAGTGCATACGGGACAGGGGGCAGTTTTACTGGCTACGAGCAGTACTTC. Residues: CSAYGTGGSFTGYEQYF.

In regard to this clonotype: One end of the junction varies from germline; a read error may be responsible. The genes are TRBV20-1 and TRBJ1-1; D perhaps matches TRBD1 (5 bases). The V gene's germline CDR1 is DFQATT and CDR2 SNEGSKA (reference sequence). The CDR3 extends over 15 amino acids. This CDR3 is CSAREVPRGRTEALF. CDR3 DNA sequence: TGCAGTGCTAGAGAAGTCCCACGGGGACGAACTGAAGCTTTATTT.

CDR3 sequence: CASSKGARDTEAFF. CDR3 nucleotide sequence: TGTGCCAGCAGCAAGGGGGCTAGGGACACTGAAGCTTTCTTT. V usage is TRBV6-5 and J usage is TRBJ1-1; 7 bases match TRBD1. The V and J ends lost 6 bases and 3 bases, in that order; junction bases with no gene match: 7. The CDR3 sequence is 14 residues long. Germline CDR1 and CDR2: MNHEY and SVGAGI.

V usage is TRBV7-2 and J usage is TRBJ1-1; D is unclear. Trimming took 5 bases from V and 6 from J, leaving 13 bases between them. Germline values: CDR1 SGHTA, CDR2 FQGNSA. The CDR3 runs to 13 residues. This chain's CDR3 is CASSRGRVAEAFF. CDR3 coding DNA: TGTGCCAGCAGCCGGGGTAGGGTGGCTGAAGCTTTCTTT.

This clonotype was recorded a few times. The J gene is TRBJ1-2, the V gene TRBV5-8; 7 bases match TRBD1. The V segment lost 4 bases and the J segment 4 bases; nucleotides outside the gene matches: 7. Germline loops: CDR1 SGHTS, CDR2 YDEGEE. This CDR3 has 14 amino acids. CDR3 bases: TGTGCCAGCAGCCTGGGACAGCTACTCTATGGCTACACCTTC. As protein: CASSLGQLLYGYTF. The full variable domain, with the rest looked up from reference TRBV5-8 and TRBJ1-2, is EAGVTQSPTHLIKTRGQQATLRCSPISGHTSVYWYQQALGLGLQFLLWYDEGEERNRGNFPPRFSGRQFPNYSSELNVNALELEDSALYLCASSLGQLLYGYTFGSGTRLTVV.

The chain carries TRBV15 and TRBJ2-1; D is undetermined. The CDR3 has 15 residues. Germline V gene data show CDR1 as LNHNV and CDR2 as YYDKDF (reference sequence). V was trimmed by 0 bases and J by 2 bases, leaving 8 bases between them. CDR3: CATSREGRTYNEQFF. CDR3 sequence (DNA): TGTGCCACCAGCAGAGAGGGTCGAACCTACAATGAGCAGTTCTTC.

This chain connects TRBV7-9 to TRBJ1-5; unclear D gene. This CDR3 has 16 amino acids. Germline values: CDR1 SEHNR, CDR2 FQNEAQ (reference sequence). Trimming removed 1 base at V and 1 base at J, with 11 bases between. This CDR3 is CASSLEGRSSNQPQHF. The CDR3 coding sequence is TGTGCCAGCAGCTTAGAGGGCAGGTCGAGCAATCAGCCCCAGCATTTT.

A word on this clonotype: Mismatch with germline at one junction end may stem from a read error. The rearrangement joins TRBV19 to TRBJ1-4, with TRBD1 as a possible D gene (5 bases). Germline lookup yields CDR1 LNHDA and CDR2 SQIVND (reference sequence). The CDR3 covers 11 residues. DNA for the CDR3: TGTGCCAGTAGTATGGGACCTTTCCAGAATTTT. It specifies CASSMGPFQNF. Full variable domain (remainder filled in from reference TRBV19 and TRBJ1-4): DGGITQSPKYLFRKEGQNVTLSCEQNLNHDAMYWYRQDPGQGLRLIYYSQIVNDFQKGDIAEGYSVSREKKESFPLTVTSAQKNPTAFYLCASSMGPFQNFGSGTQLSVL.